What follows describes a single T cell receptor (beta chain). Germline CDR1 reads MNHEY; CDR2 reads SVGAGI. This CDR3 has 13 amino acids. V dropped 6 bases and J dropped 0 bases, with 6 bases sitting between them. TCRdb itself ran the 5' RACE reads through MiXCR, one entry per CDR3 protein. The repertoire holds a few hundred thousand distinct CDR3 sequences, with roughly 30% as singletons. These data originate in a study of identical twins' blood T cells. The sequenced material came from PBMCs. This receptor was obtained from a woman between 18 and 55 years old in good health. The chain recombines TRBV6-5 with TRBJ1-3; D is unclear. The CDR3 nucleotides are TGTGCCAGCAGGGGCCTCTCTGGAAACACCATATATTTT. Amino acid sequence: CASRGLSGNTIYF.